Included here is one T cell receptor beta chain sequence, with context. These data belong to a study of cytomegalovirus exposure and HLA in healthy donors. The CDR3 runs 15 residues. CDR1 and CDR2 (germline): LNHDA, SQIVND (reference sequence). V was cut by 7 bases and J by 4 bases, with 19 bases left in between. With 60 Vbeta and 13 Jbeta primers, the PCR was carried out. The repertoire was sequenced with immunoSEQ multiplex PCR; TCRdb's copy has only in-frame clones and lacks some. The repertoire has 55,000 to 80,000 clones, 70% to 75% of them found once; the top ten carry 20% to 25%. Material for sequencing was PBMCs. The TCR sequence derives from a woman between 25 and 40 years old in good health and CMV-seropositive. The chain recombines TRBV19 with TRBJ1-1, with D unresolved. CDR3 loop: CASTLLVDYGTEAFF. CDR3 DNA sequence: TGTGCCAGTACCCTCCTTGTGGACTATGGCACTGAAGCTTTCTTT. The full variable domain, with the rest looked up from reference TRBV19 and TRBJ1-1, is DGGITQSPKYLFRKEGQNVTLSCEQNLNHDAMYWYRQDPGQGLRLIYYSQIVNDFQKGDIAEGYSVSREKKESFPLTVTSAQKNPTAFYLCASTLLVDYGTEAFFGQGTRLTVV.